The present T cell receptor (beta chain) was sequenced within a study of cytomegalovirus exposure and HLA in healthy donors. Germline V gene sequence: CDR1 SGHTA, CDR2 FQGNSA. This CDR3 comprises 14 residues. V dropped 6 bases and J dropped 4; count of bases not matched to a gene: 7. It was with 60 Vbeta and 13 Jbeta primers that the PCR ran. Sequencing used immunoSEQ multiplex PCR; TCRdb keeps in-frame clones, though not all of them. The sample carries about 190,000 clones, approximately 75% recorded once. Source material: PBMCs. This sequence was found in a man in his thirties or forties in good health and CMV-seropositive. The genes are TRBV7-2 and TRBJ2-7; 9 bases line up with TRBD1. The CDR3 here is CASRTGTGFYEQYF. The DNA of the CDR3 is TGTGCCAGCAGAACCGGGACAGGGTTTTACGAGCAGTACTTC.